These T cell receptor beta chains were read from a single sample in a study of blood T cell repertoires in COVID-19. Clones were sequenced by immunoSEQ multiplex PCR, and TCRdb holds only the in-frame ones, with some missing. The data contain about 81,000 clones, approximately 82% of them seen just once; the ten biggest clones take up around 7.2%. The specimen sequenced was peripheral blood. Receptors were obtained from a human donor in a cohort sampled during active COVID-19. CDR3s include the opening cysteine and the closing phenylalanine or tryptophan. A D gene is named only where the DNA matches it firmly. Size values are once, few and many counts, or a class for expanded clones, and some rows have none.

clone_size: .
cdr3_length: 15
d_call: TRBD2
j_call: TRBJ2-7
v_call: TRBV6-2/TRBV6-3
cdr3_nt: TGTGCCAGCAGTGACCTAGCGGGGGGATTCTACGAGCAGTACTTC
cdr3_aa: CASSDLAGGFYEQYF

clone_size: .
cdr3_length: 15
d_call: .
j_call: TRBJ2-7
v_call: TRBV6-5
cdr3_nt: TGTGCCAGCAGTTACACGCCAGGGTTGGAGGGGGAGCAGTACTTC
cdr3_aa: CASSYTPGLEGEQYF

clone_size: .
cdr3_length: 15
d_call: TRBD1
j_call: TRBJ2-1
v_call: TRBV3-1/TRBV3-2
cdr3_nt: TGTGCCAGCAGCCAACGGGACAGGGCCTACAATGAGCAGTTCTTC
cdr3_aa: CASSQRDRAYNEQFF

clone_size: .
cdr3_length: 15
d_call: TRBD1
j_call: TRBJ1-2
v_call: TRBV4-3
cdr3_nt: TGCGCCAGCAGCCAAGTTACAGGGGGCGTCTATGGCTACACCTTC
cdr3_aa: CASSQVTGGVYGYTF

clone_size: few
cdr3_length: 16
d_call: TRBD2
j_call: TRBJ2-1
v_call: TRBV27
cdr3_nt: TGTGCCAGCATCCCCTTCCTAGCGGGGGGGTACAATGAGCAGTTCTTC
cdr3_aa: CASIPFLAGGYNEQFF

clone_size: .
cdr3_length: 15
d_call: .
j_call: TRBJ1-5
v_call: TRBV9
cdr3_nt: TGTGCCAGCAGACCGACCGGGTTGGGCAATCAGCCCCAGCATTTT
cdr3_aa: CASRPTGLGNQPQHF

clone_size: .
cdr3_length: 13
d_call: TRBD1
j_call: TRBJ1-2
v_call: TRBV3-1/TRBV3-2
cdr3_nt: TGTGCCAGCAGCCTGGGCCGGGACAGTGGCTACACCTTC
cdr3_aa: CASSLGRDSGYTF

clone_size: .
cdr3_length: 11
d_call: .
j_call: TRBJ2-7
v_call: TRBV5-1
cdr3_nt: TGCGCCAGCAGCTCCACCTACGAGCAGTACTTC
cdr3_aa: CASSSTYEQYF

clone_size: once
cdr3_length: 12
d_call: TRBD1
j_call: TRBJ1-2
v_call: TRBV5-1
cdr3_nt: TGCGCCAGCAGCGAGACAGGGCCCGGCTACACCTTC
cdr3_aa: CASSETGPGYTF

clone_size: .
cdr3_length: 15
d_call: .
j_call: TRBJ2-5
v_call: TRBV19
cdr3_nt: TGTGCCAGTAGTATAGGGGGCCAGTCGAAGGAGACCCAGTACTTC
cdr3_aa: CASSIGGQSKETQYF

clone_size: .
cdr3_length: 15
d_call: TRBD1
j_call: TRBJ2-7
v_call: TRBV7-7
cdr3_nt: TGTGCTAGCAGCTTAGGGACAGGGAGTATCTACGAGCAGTACTTC
cdr3_aa: CASSLGTGSIYEQYF

clone_size: .
cdr3_length: 16
d_call: .
j_call: TRBJ1-3
v_call: TRBV7-8
cdr3_nt: TGTGCCAGCAGCCCTCCCCCACCCGGGTCTGGAAACACCATATATTTT
cdr3_aa: CASSPPPPGSGNTIYF

clone_size: .
cdr3_length: 13
d_call: .
j_call: TRBJ1-1
v_call: TRBV10-3
cdr3_nt: TGTGCCATAGTAGGACAGATGAACACTGAAGCTTTCTTT
cdr3_aa: CAIVGQMNTEAFF

clone_size: .
cdr3_length: 12
d_call: .
j_call: TRBJ2-3
v_call: TRBV14
cdr3_nt: TGTGCCAGCAGCCAAGGTAGGCGGGCGCAGTATTTT
cdr3_aa: CASSQGRRAQYF

clone_size: .
cdr3_length: 15
d_call: .
j_call: TRBJ2-7
v_call: TRBV9
cdr3_nt: TGTGCCAGCAGCGTAGGTCAGGGGGGCACCTACGAGCAGTACTTC
cdr3_aa: CASSVGQGGTYEQYF

clone_size: .
cdr3_length: 14
d_call: .
j_call: TRBJ1-2
v_call: TRBV3-1/TRBV3-2
cdr3_nt: TGTGCCAGCAGCCCTACCGGGACACCATATGGCTACACCTTC
cdr3_aa: CASSPTGTPYGYTF

clone_size: .
cdr3_length: 14
d_call: TRBD1
j_call: TRBJ2-7
v_call: TRBV7-8
cdr3_nt: TGTGCCAGCAGCGCCCGACAGGGAGCCTACGAGCAGTACTTC
cdr3_aa: CASSARQGAYEQYF

clone_size: .
cdr3_length: 17
d_call: TRBD1
j_call: TRBJ1-3
v_call: TRBV7-9
cdr3_nt: TGTGCCAGCAGCCCTACTCGGGACAGGAGCTCTGGAAACACCATATATTTT
cdr3_aa: CASSPTRDRSSGNTIYF

clone_size: .
cdr3_length: 15
d_call: .
j_call: TRBJ2-2
v_call: TRBV6-2/TRBV6-3
cdr3_nt: TGTGCCAGCAGTTACGTTCAGGGTGGGACCGGGGAGCTGTTTTTT
cdr3_aa: CASSYVQGGTGELFF

clone_size: .
cdr3_length: 15
d_call: .
j_call: TRBJ1-2
v_call: TRBV7-2
cdr3_nt: TGTGCCAGCCCCCCCTGTGGGGGCCTCCCTAGCGGCTACACCTTC
cdr3_aa: CASPPCGGLPSGYTF

clone_size: .
cdr3_length: 17
d_call: .
j_call: TRBJ2-1
v_call: TRBV12-2
cdr3_nt: TGTGCAAGTCGCTTAGCGATGACTAGCGGGGGGCCCGATGAGCAGTTCTTC
cdr3_aa: CASRLAMTSGGPDEQFF

clone_size: .
cdr3_length: 14
d_call: TRBD1
j_call: TRBJ2-5
v_call: TRBV6-1
cdr3_nt: TGTGCCAGCAGTGAATCGACAGGGACGGGGACCCAGTACTTC
cdr3_aa: CASSESTGTGTQYF

clone_size: .
cdr3_length: 14
d_call: TRBD1
j_call: TRBJ1-2
v_call: TRBV5-1
cdr3_nt: TGCGCCAGCAGCTTGGGGGGACAGGGGAATGGCTACACCTTC
cdr3_aa: CASSLGGQGNGYTF

clone_size: .
cdr3_length: 16
d_call: TRBD2
j_call: TRBJ2-7
v_call: TRBV4-1
cdr3_nt: TGCGCCAGCAGCGGAGGGACTAGCGGGGTAGAAGGCGAGCAGTACTTC
cdr3_aa: CASSGGTSGVEGEQYF

clone_size: .
cdr3_length: 16
d_call: .
j_call: TRBJ1-1
v_call: TRBV13
cdr3_nt: TGTGCCAGCAGCCTGTGGGCCGAGCGGATGAACACTGAAGCTTTCTTT
cdr3_aa: CASSLWAERMNTEAFF

clone_size: .
cdr3_length: 14
d_call: .
j_call: TRBJ1-2
v_call: TRBV25-1
cdr3_nt: TGTGCCAGCAGTGATCCGGGGACTAACTATGGCTACACCTTC
cdr3_aa: CASSDPGTNYGYTF

clone_size: .
cdr3_length: 12
d_call: .
j_call: TRBJ2-1
v_call: TRBV19
cdr3_nt: TGTGCCATCAGCAGGGACTACAATGAGCAGTTCTTC
cdr3_aa: CAISRDYNEQFF

clone_size: .
cdr3_length: 17
d_call: TRBD1
j_call: TRBJ1-3
v_call: TRBV5-5
cdr3_nt: TGTGCCAGCAGCCCAATGACAGGGGGCTTTTCTGGAAACACCATATATTTT
cdr3_aa: CASSPMTGGFSGNTIYF

clone_size: .
cdr3_length: 14
d_call: TRBD1
j_call: TRBJ2-1
v_call: TRBV5-1
cdr3_nt: TGCGCCAGCAGCTTGGCCGCAGGGGGCTATGAGCAGTTCTTC
cdr3_aa: CASSLAAGGYEQFF

clone_size: .
cdr3_length: 11
d_call: TRBD1
j_call: TRBJ2-7
v_call: TRBV7-2
cdr3_nt: TGTGCCAGCAGCTATGGACAGGCGGAGTACTTC
cdr3_aa: CASSYGQAEYF

clone_size: few
cdr3_length: 17
d_call: TRBD1
j_call: TRBJ2-3
v_call: TRBV10-3
cdr3_nt: TGTGCCATCAGTGAGTCGATAGGGACAGTGCCCACAGATACGCAGTATTTT
cdr3_aa: CAISESIGTVPTDTQYF